The 9 T cell receptor beta chains below all came from one sample that was sequenced in a study of blood T cell repertoires in COVID-19 (dated by TCRdb to 2019 to 2021). The library was produced with the immunoSEQ multiplex PCR assay. Sourced from immuneACCESS, this table was stored by TCRdb with only in-frame sequences that have V and J called. A share of the clones is absent; for the studies checked, an unresolved V gene accounts for under half, and the remainder has no known explanation. The table for this sample lists fewer than 95,000 clones; approximately 79% of them were counted only once. Roughly 3.9% of the sample belongs to the ten largest clones. The specimen sequenced was peripheral blood. These receptor sequences come from a man in his 70s with COVID-19, enrolled during active disease.

The chain couples TRBV28 to TRBJ2-2; D not resolved. V was clipped by 5 bases and J by 2 bases, with 18 bases between them. CDR3 size: 17 residues. In germline, CDR1 is MDHEN, CDR2 SYDVKM. The CDR3 sequence: CASSGRVSRINTGELFF. The CDR3 region has the DNA TGTGCCAGCAGTGGGCGTGTGAGCCGAATAAACACCGGGGAGCTGTTTTTT.

The rearrangement uses TRBV5-1 and TRBJ2-7; D unclear. Trimming took 1 base from V and 2 from J, leaving 10 bases between them. The CDR3 is 14 amino acids. Germline CDR1 reads SGHRS; CDR2 reads YFSETQ. CDR3 coding DNA: TGCGCCAGCAGCTTGTCCTGGGCTCCCTACGAGCAGTACTTC. Encoded protein: CASSLSWAPYEQYF.

In its sample, this clone was seen once. V usage is TRBV24-1 and J usage is TRBJ2-3; 8 bases fit TRBD1. Germline V gene lookup returns CDR1 KGHDR and CDR2 SFDVKD. The CDR3 covers 16 residues. With V trimmed by 0 bases and J by 4 bases, 5 bases remained unmatched. The DNA for the CDR3 is TGTGCCACCAGTGATTTGGGCAGGGGGCAGGCAGATACGCAGTATTTT. Encoded protein: CATSDLGRGQADTQYF.

The genes are TRBV6-1 and TRBJ1-2; D is possibly TRBD1 (5 bases). V lost 2 bases to trimming and J lost 6 bases, with 10 bases between them. CDR1 is MNHNS, CDR2 SASEGT, per germline. The CDR3 covers 13 residues. The CDR3: CASSEHSGDGYTF. The CDR3 bases are TGTGCCAGCAGTGAACATTCGGGGGATGGCTACACCTTC.

The chain carries TRBV7-9 and TRBJ1-3; D is undetermined. V was pared by 0 bases and J by 0 bases, with 6 bases between. Germline CDR1 and CDR2: SEHNR and FQNEAQ (reference sequence). The CDR3 is 15 residues long. Here the CDR3 DNA reads TGTGCCAGCAGCTTAGCAACGGGCTCTGGAAACACCATATATTTT. Protein sequence: CASSLATGSGNTIYF.

This rearrangement joins TRBV20-1 to TRBJ2-5; D unresolved. CDR3 length: 11 residues. Germline V gene lookup returns CDR1 DFQATT and CDR2 SNEGSKA (reference sequence). Between the trimmed V and J ends, which lost 5 bases and 5 bases, there was a span of 9 bases. CDR3: CSALRRETQYF. The CDR3 DNA sequence: TGCAGTGCTCTTAGGCGGGAGACCCAGTACTTC.

This sequence joins TRBV4-2 and TRBJ1-1; D possibly corresponds to TRBD1 (5 bases). Trimming removed 5 bases at V and 6 bases at J, with 19 bases between. CDR3 length: 15 residues. Germline assignment: CDR1 LGHNA and CDR2 YNFKEQ. The CDR3 nucleotides are TGTGCCAGCAGCGCGGTGGGGGGAAGCCGCGCTGAAGCTTTCTTT. This sequence encodes CASSAVGGSRAEAFF.

The DNA of the CDR3 is TGTGCCAGCAGCTTCGGGAGGTCCGGGGAGCTGTTTTTT. Translating it yields CASSFGRSGELFF. The rearrangement links TRBV7-2 to TRBJ2-2, with 7 bases that match TRBD2. Germline V gene lookup returns CDR1 SGHTA and CDR2 FQGNSA. The CDR3 totals 13 residues. V was pared by 3 bases and J by 6 bases, with 1 base of the junction left unmatched.

The chain carries TRBV14 and TRBJ1-1, with D possibly TRBD1 on 5 matching bases. Germline CDR1 reads SGHDN; CDR2 reads FVKESK. Trimming took 5 bases from V and 2 from J, leaving 9 bases between them. This CDR3 contains 13 residues. The CDR3 nucleotides are TGTGCCAGCAGCAGGGGTAGTAACACTGAAGCTTTCTTT. As protein: CASSRGSNTEAFF.